The 8 T cell receptor beta chains below all came from one sample that was sequenced in a study of cytomegalovirus exposure and HLA in healthy donors. PCR used 60 Vbeta primers and 13 Jbeta primers. Libraries were prepared by immunoSEQ multiplex PCR; TCRdb keeps only in-frame clonotypes and omits some of them. The table shows some 150,000 clones, with approximately 78% occurring only once. Sequenced material: PBMCs. The receptors were gathered from a human donor in good health.

The chain uses TRBV10-3 and TRBJ1-2, with TRBD1 as a possible D gene (6 bases). The CDR3 is made up of 13 amino acids. V shed 2 bases and J shed 8 bases, with 12 bases lying between them. Germline CDR1 ENHRY, CDR2 SYGVKD. For the CDR3, the DNA is TGTGCCATCAGTGAGCGGACAGCGTACGGCTACACCTTC. This translates into CAISERTAYGYTF.

The table lists this clone with a count of one. J is TRBJ2-3 and V is TRBV4-3; 14 bases agree with TRBD2. The CDR3 is 17 amino acids. CDR1 and CDR2 (germline): LGHNA, YSLEER. J was trimmed by 4 bases and V by 5 bases; bases with no gene match: 8. CDR3 residues: CASSDRTSGGRADTQYF. Here the CDR3 DNA reads TGCGCCAGCAGCGACCGGACTAGCGGGGGGCGGGCAGATACGCAGTATTTT.

This chain connects TRBV19 to TRBJ1-5; no definite D call. This CDR3 has 14 residues. With 5 bases removed from V and 7 bases from J, the gap between germline ends came to 15 bases. Germline-derived CDR1 and CDR2 are LNHDA and SQIVND (reference sequence). In DNA form, the CDR3 reads TGTGCCAGTAGTGTTGGAGCGAGTGGGCAGCCCCAGCATTTT. Translating it yields CASSVGASGQPQHF.

The chain couples TRBV7-9 to TRBJ2-7; TRBD1 agrees at 7 bases. V shed 3 bases and J 3 bases; nucleotides not matched to a gene: 14. Germline CDR1 and CDR2: SEHNR and FQNEAQ (reference sequence). This CDR3 is built from 17 residues. DNA for the CDR3: TGTGCCAGCAGCTTTAAAGGCCGGGGTTCAGGGGGCTACGAGCAGTACTTC. Translation: CASSFKGRGSGGYEQYF.

The chain recombines TRBV5-8 with TRBJ1-1; no clear D gene. From germline, CDR1 is SGHTS and CDR2 YDEGEE. This CDR3 is 14 amino acids long. V lost 0 bases, J lost 4 bases, and 10 bases lay in between. The CDR3 nucleotides are TGTGCCAGCAGCTTGGTACTAGGGAGCACTGAAGCTTTCTTT. It yields the protein CASSLVLGSTEAFF.

V gene TRBV18 combines with J gene TRBJ1-5; unclear D gene. The V end was cut by 4 bases, the J end by 4 bases, with 8 bases between. Germline V lookup: CDR1 KGHSH, CDR2 LQKENI. The CDR3 covers 13 residues. The CDR3 region has the DNA TGTGCCAGCTCACTGCAGCGGAATCAGCCCCAGCATTTT. Protein: CASSLQRNQPQHF.

This clone has only one observation. This rearrangement joins TRBV18 to TRBJ2-2, with TRBD1 matching over 8 bases. V trimming: 2 bases; J trimming: 7 bases; junction bases outside the gene matches: 9. In germline, CDR1 is KGHSH, CDR2 LQKENI. This CDR3 has 16 residues. For the CDR3, the DNA is TGTGCCAGCTCACCAGTCAACCAGGGGGCTGTCGGGGAGCTGTTTTTT. Translated, it gives CASSPVNQGAVGELFF.

The rearrangement links TRBV30 to TRBJ1-6; D is perhaps TRBD1 (6 bases). In germline, CDR1 is GTSNPN, CDR2 SVGIG (reference sequence). The CDR3 runs 17 residues. V was trimmed by 3 bases and J by 3 bases, leaving 18 bases between them. The CDR3 DNA sequence: TGTGCCTGGAGAGGAATGGCAGGGGTCCTCTATAATTCACCCCTCCACTTT. It is translated as CAWRGMAGVLYNSPLHF.